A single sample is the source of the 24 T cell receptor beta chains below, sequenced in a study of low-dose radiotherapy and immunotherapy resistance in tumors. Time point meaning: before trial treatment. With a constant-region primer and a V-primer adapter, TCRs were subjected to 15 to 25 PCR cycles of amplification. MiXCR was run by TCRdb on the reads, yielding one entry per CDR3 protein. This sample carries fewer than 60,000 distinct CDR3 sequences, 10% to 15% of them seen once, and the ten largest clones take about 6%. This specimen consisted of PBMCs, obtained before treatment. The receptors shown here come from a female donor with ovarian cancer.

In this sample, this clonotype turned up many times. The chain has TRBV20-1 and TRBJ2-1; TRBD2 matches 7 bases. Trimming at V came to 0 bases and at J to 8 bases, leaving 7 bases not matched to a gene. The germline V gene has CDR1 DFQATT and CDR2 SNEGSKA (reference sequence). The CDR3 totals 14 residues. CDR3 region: CSARDSGVLDEQFF. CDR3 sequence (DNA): TGCAGTGCTAGAGACAGCGGGGTATTAGATGAGCAGTTCTTC.

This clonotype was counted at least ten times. The CDR3 DNA is TGTGCCTGGAGTGTTCTCACCCTACAGACCGGGGAGCTGTTTTTT. Its protein product is CAWSVLTLQTGELFF. J is TRBJ2-2 and V is TRBV30; D is unresolved. Germline V lookup: CDR1 GTSNPN, CDR2 SVGIG (reference sequence). The CDR3 runs to 15 residues. Trimming cost V 0 bases and J 5 bases, with 13 bases left between them.

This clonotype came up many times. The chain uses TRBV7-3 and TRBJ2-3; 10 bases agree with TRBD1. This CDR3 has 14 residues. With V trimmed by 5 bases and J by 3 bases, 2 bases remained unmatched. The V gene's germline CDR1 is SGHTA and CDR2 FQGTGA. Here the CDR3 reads CASSQDRGTDTQYF. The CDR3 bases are TGTGCCAGCAGCCAGGACAGGGGGACAGATACGCAGTATTTT.

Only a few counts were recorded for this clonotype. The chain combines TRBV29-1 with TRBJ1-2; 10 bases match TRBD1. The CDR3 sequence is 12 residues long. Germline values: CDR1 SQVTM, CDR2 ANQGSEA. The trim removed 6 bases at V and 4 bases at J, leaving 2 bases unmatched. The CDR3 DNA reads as TGCAGCGTGGACAGGGGGGGCTATGGCTACACCTTC. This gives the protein CSVDRGGYGYTF.

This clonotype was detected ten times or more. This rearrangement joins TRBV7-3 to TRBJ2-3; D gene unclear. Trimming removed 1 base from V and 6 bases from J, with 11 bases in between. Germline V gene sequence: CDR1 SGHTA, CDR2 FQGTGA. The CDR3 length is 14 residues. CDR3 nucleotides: TGTGCCAGCAGCTTAAATCCCGGCCCGGATACGCAGTATTTT. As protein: CASSLNPGPDTQYF.

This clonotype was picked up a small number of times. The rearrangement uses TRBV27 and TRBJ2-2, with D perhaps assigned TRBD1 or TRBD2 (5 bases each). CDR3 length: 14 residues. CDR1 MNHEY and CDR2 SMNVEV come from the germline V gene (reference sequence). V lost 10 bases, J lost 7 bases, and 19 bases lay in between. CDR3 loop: CATRKGPQVGELFF. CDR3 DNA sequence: TGTGCCACCAGAAAGGGACCTCAGGTCGGGGAGCTGTTTTTT.

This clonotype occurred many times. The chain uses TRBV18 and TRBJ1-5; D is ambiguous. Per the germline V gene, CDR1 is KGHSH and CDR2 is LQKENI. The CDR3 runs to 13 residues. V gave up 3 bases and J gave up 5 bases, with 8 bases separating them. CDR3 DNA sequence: TGTGCCAGCTCACCGTTGGAAGATCAGCCCCAGCATTTT. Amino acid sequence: CASSPLEDQPQHF.

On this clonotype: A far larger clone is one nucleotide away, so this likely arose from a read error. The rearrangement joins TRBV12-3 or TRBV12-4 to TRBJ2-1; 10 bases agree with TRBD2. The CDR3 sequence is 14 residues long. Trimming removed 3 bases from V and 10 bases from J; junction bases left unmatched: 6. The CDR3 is CASSFERGGLEQFF. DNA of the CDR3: TGTGCCAGCAGTTTTGAGCGGGGGGGCCTAGAGCAGTTCTTC.

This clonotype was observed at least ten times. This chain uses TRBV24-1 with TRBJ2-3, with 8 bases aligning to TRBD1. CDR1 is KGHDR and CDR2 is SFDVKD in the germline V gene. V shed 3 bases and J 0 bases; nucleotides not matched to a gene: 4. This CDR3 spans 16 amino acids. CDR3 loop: CATSDRQGTSTDTQYF. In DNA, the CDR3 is TGTGCCACCAGTGATCGACAGGGGACCAGCACAGATACGCAGTATTTT.

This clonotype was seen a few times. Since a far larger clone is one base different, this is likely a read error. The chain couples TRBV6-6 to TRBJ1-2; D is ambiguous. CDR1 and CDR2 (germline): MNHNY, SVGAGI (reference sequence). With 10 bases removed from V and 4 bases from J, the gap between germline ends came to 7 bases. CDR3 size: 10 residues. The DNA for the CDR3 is TGTGCCACGTTCTTCTATGGCTACACCTTC. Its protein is CATFFYGYTF.

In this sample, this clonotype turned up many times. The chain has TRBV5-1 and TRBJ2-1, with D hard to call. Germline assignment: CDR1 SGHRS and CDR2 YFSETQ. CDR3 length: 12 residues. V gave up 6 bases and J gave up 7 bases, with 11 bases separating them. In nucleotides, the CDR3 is TGCGCCAGCACCCTGCCCGGAAATGAGCAGTTCTTC. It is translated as CASTLPGNEQFF.

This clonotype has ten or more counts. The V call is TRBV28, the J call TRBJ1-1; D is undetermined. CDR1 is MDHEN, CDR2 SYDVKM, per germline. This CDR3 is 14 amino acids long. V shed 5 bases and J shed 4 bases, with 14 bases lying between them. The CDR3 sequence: CASSPPFGGTEAFF. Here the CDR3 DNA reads TGTGCCAGCAGTCCACCTTTTGGAGGCACTGAAGCTTTCTTT.

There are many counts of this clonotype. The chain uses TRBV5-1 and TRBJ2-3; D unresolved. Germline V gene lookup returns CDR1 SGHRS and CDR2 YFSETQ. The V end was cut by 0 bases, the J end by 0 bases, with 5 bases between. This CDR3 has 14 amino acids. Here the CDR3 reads CASSLATSTDTQYF. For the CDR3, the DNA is TGCGCCAGCAGCTTGGCAACTAGCACAGATACGCAGTATTTT.

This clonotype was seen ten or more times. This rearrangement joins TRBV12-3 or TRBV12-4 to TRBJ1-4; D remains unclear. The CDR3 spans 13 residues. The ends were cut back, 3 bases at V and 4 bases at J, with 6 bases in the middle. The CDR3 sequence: CASSFTSNEKLFF. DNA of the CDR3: TGTGCCAGCAGTTTCACAAGTAATGAAAAACTGTTTTTT.

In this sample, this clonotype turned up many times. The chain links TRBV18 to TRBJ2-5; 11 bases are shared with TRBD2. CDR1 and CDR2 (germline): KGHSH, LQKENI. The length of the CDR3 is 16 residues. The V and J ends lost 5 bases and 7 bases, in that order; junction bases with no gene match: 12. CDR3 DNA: TGTGCCAGCTCAGCAATGGTGGGACTAGCGGCGGTGACCCAGTACTTC. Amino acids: CASSAMVGLAAVTQYF.

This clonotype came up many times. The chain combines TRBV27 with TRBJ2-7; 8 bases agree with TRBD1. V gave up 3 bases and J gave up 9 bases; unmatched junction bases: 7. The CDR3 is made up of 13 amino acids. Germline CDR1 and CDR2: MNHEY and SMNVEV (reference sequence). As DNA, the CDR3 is TGTGCCAGCAGTTTCCCGGGACAGGTTTTGCAGTACTTC. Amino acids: CASSFPGQVLQYF.

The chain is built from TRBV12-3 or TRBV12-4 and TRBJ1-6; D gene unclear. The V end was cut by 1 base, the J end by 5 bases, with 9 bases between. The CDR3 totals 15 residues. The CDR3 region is CASSLGIQDNSPLHF. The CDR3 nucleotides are TGTGCCAGCAGTTTAGGGATCCAAGATAATTCACCCCTCCACTTT.

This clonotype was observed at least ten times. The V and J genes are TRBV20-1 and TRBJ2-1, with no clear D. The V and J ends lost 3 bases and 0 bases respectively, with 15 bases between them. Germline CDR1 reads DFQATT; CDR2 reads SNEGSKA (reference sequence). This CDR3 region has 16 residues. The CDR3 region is CSASPDFLASYNEQFF. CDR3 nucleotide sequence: TGCAGTGCTAGTCCCGACTTTTTAGCCTCCTACAATGAGCAGTTCTTC.

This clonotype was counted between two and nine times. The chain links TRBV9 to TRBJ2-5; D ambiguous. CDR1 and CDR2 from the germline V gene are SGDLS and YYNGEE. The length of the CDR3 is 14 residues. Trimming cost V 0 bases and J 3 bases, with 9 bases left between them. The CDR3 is CASSVDGGEETQYF. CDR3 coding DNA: TGTGCCAGCAGCGTAGACGGTGGGGAAGAGACCCAGTACTTC.

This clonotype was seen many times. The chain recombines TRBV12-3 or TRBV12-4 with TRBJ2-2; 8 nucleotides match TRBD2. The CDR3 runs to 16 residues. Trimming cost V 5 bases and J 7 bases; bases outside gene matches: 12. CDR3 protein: CASSHFSGGAVGELFF. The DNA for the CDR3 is TGTGCCAGCAGTCACTTCTCCGGGGGGGCTGTCGGGGAGCTGTTTTTT.

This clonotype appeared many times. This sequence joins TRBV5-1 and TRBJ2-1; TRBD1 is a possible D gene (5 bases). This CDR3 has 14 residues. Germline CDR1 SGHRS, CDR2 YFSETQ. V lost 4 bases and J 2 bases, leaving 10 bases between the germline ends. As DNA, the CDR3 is TGCGCCAGCAGCCTACAGGAGCCCTACAATGAGCAGTTCTTC. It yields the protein CASSLQEPYNEQFF.

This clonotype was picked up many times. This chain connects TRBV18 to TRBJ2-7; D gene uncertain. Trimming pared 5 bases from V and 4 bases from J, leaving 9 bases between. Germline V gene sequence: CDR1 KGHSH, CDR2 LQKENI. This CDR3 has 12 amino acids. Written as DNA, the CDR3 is TGTGCCAGCTCATACGGAGAGTACGAGCAGTACTTC. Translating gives CASSYGEYEQYF. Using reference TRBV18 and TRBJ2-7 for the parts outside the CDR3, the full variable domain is NAGVMQNPRHLVRRRGQEARLRCSPMKGHSHVYWYRQLPEEGLKFMVYLQKENIIDESGMPKERFSAEFPKEGPSILRIQQVVRGDSAAYFCASSYGEYEQYFGPGTRLTVT.

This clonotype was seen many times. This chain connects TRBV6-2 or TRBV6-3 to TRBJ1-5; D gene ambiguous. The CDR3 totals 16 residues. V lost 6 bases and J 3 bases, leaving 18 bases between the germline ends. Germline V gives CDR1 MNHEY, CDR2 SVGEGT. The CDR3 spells CASSLDRRANNQPQHF. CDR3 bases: TGTGCCAGCAGCTTAGACCGACGGGCAAACAATCAGCCCCAGCATTTT.

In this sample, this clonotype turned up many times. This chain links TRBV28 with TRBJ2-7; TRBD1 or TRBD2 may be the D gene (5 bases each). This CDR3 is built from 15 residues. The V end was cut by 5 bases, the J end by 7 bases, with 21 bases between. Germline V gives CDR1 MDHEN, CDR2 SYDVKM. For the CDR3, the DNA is TGTGCCAGCAGTGGTCCCGGGACGGGAAAAATAGAGCAGTACTTC. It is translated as CASSGPGTGKIEQYF.